Each of the 17 T cell receptor beta chains below was sequenced from the same sample in a study of shared T cell receptors in the human thymus. The table came from immunoSEQ multiplex PCR; TCRdb's copy has only in-frame clones and leaves some out. Of about 540,000 clones detected, roughly 74% appear once; the ten largest clones hold 0.013%. The sample was also reused in another study, on human thymus T cells.

The sequencing sample was made of thymocytes. The receptors here all came from a boy under two years old with a congenital heart defect.

This sequence joins TRBV27 and TRBJ2-7; TRBD2 matches at 12 bases. Trimming at V came to 2 bases and at J to 4 bases, leaving 3 bases not matched to a gene. CDR1 MNHEY and CDR2 SMNVEV come from the germline V gene (reference sequence). The CDR3 loop spans 15 amino acids. The CDR3 here is CASSLRTSGTYEQYF. The CDR3 bases are TGTGCCAGCAGTTTAAGGACTAGCGGGACGTACGAGCAGTACTTC.

J is TRBJ2-4 and V is TRBV30; D possibly corresponds to TRBD2 (7 bases). Germline CDR1 is GTSNPN and CDR2 is SVGIG (reference sequence). This CDR3 comprises 13 residues. The V end lost 5 bases, the J end lost 7 bases, and 15 bases lay between the germline ends. The CDR3 nucleotides read TGTGCCTGGTCCCCTGGGGGGGGCAACATTCAGTACTTC. Protein product: CAWSPGGGNIQYF.

The V call is TRBV7-3, the J call TRBJ1-5, with 7 nucleotides matching TRBD1. Losses at the gene ends were 2 bases for V and 2 bases for J; bases not matched to a gene: 6. CDR3 length: 16 amino acids. Per germline, CDR1 SGHTA and CDR2 FQGTGA. The CDR3 nucleotides are TGTGCCAGCAGCTTACCGAGGACAGGCGGCAATCAGCCCCAGCATTTT. Protein: CASSLPRTGGNQPQHF.

V is TRBV6-1 and J is TRBJ1-1; D remains unclear. The V gene's germline CDR1 is MNHNS and CDR2 SASEGT. V dropped 11 bases and J dropped 1 base, with 20 bases sitting between them. The length of the CDR3 is 15 residues. This CDR3 is CASHERGRRNTEAFF. The DNA for the CDR3 is TGTGCCTCTCATGAACGCGGGCGAAGGAACACTGAAGCTTTCTTT.

The CDR3 spells CASSCIWGPATEAFF. For the CDR3, the DNA is TGTGCCAGCAGTTGTATTTGGGGGCCGGCCACTGAAGCTTTCTTT. The V and J genes are TRBV6-5 and TRBJ1-1; D perhaps matches TRBD1 (6 bases). The CDR3 extends over 15 amino acids. Trimming shortened V by 4 bases and J by 4 bases, and 16 bases separated the two germline ends. Germline V gene data show CDR1 as MNHEY and CDR2 as SVGAGI.

V gene TRBV27 combines with J gene TRBJ1-3; D is ambiguous. Per germline, CDR1 MNHEY and CDR2 SMNVEV (reference sequence). V was cut by 6 bases and J by 0 bases, with 12 bases left in between. The CDR3 covers 15 residues. CDR3 protein: CASRRRASSGNTIYF. The DNA of the CDR3 is TGTGCCAGCAGAAGAAGAGCATCCTCTGGAAACACCATATATTTT.

A few counts support this clone. The gene calls are TRBV5-1 and TRBJ1-1; D gene unclear. Trimming left V 5 bases short and J 1 base short, with 9 bases between. CDR3 length: 13 amino acids. Germline assignment: CDR1 SGHRS and CDR2 YFSETQ. In nucleotides, the CDR3 is TGCGCCAGCAGTAAGACAAGGAACACTGAAGCTTTCTTT. As protein: CASSKTRNTEAFF.

The chain uses TRBV11-2 and TRBJ1-5; no definite D call. Trimming took 5 bases from V and 1 from J, leaving 12 bases between them. CDR3 length: 15 amino acids. In germline, CDR1 is SGHAT, CDR2 FQNNGV. CDR3 amino acids: CASSLGTPSNQPQHF. The CDR3 DNA reads as TGTGCCAGCAGCCTAGGTACACCCAGCAATCAGCCCCAGCATTTT.

The rearrangement uses TRBV13 and TRBJ2-7; TRBD1 matches 11 bases. The CDR3 spans 16 residues. CDR1 and CDR2 from the germline V gene are PRHDT and FYEKMQ (reference sequence). V shed 0 bases, J shed 1 base, and the junction held 2 bases outside the gene matches. The CDR3 loop is CASSLGGQGGSYEQYF. DNA of the CDR3: TGTGCCAGCAGCTTAGGGGGACAGGGGGGATCCTACGAGCAGTACTTC.

The genes are TRBV30 and TRBJ2-2, with 12 bases matching TRBD2. Trimming took 0 bases from V and 5 from J; bases not matched to a gene: 7. CDR3 length equals 17 residues. Per germline, CDR1 GTSNPN and CDR2 SVGIG (reference sequence). For the CDR3, the DNA is TGTGCCTGGAGTGTGGAGACTAGCGGGAGATGGACCGGGGAGCTGTTTTTT. It yields the protein CAWSVETSGRWTGELFF.

The chain couples TRBV30 to TRBJ2-5, with a tentative D call TRBD2 (5 bases). Trimming removed 4 bases from V and 5 bases from J, with 20 bases in between. Germline V gene lookup returns CDR1 GTSNPN and CDR2 SVGIG (reference sequence). The CDR3 covers 15 residues. The CDR3 DNA reads as TGTGCCTGGACGCCCCCTGGTGGGAGTGGGGAGACCCAGTACTTC. Its translation: CAWTPPGGSGETQYF. The entire variable domain, with the rest obtained from reference TRBV30 and TRBJ2-5, is as follows: SQTIHQWPATLVQPVGSPLSLECTVEGTSNPNLYWYRQAAGRGLQLLFYSVGIGQISSEVPQNLSASRPQDRQFILSSKKLLLSDSGFYLCAWTPPGGSGETQYFGPGTRLLVL.

The chain is built from TRBV30 and TRBJ1-5, with D hard to call. CDR1 GTSNPN and CDR2 SVGIG come from the germline V gene (reference sequence). This CDR3 is built from 14 residues. V shed 3 bases and J shed 1 base, with 10 bases lying between them. The CDR3 sequence: CAWSPHGSNQPQHF. The CDR3 nucleotides read TGTGCCTGGAGCCCACACGGGAGCAATCAGCCCCAGCATTTT.

This sequence joins TRBV28 and TRBJ1-5; TRBD1 aligns across 8 bases. CDR3 length: 15 residues. Per germline, CDR1 MDHEN and CDR2 SYDVKM. The V segment lost 7 bases and the J segment 0 bases; nucleotides outside the gene matches: 5. This CDR3 reads CASNRQGYSNQPQHF. DNA for the CDR3: TGTGCCAGCAATCGACAGGGGTATAGCAATCAGCCCCAGCATTTT.

J is TRBJ1-1 and V is TRBV5-1; tentatively, D is TRBD1 (6 bases). Germline lookup yields CDR1 SGHRS and CDR2 YFSETQ. V shed 0 bases and J shed 4 bases, with 16 bases lying between them. The CDR3 spans 16 residues. The CDR3 loop reads CASSLDRGAQATEAFF. The CDR3 DNA sequence: TGCGCCAGCAGCTTGGATCGGGGGGCGCAGGCCACTGAAGCTTTCTTT.

This clone was seen only once. The gene calls are TRBV6-9 and TRBJ2-5, with 9 nucleotides matching TRBD2. This CDR3 is 15 amino acids long. Germline values: CDR1 MNHGY, CDR2 SVAAGI. CDR3 amino acids: CVTLREGPGQETQYF. CDR3 DNA sequence: TGTGTCACACTGCGGGAGGGCCCGGGACAAGAGACCCAGTACTTC.

For this clone: Other DNA sequences within the sample encode an identical CDR3. This chain connects TRBV9 to TRBJ2-3; D gene uncertain. Per germline, CDR1 SGDLS and CDR2 YYNGEE. This CDR3 has 12 amino acids. Trimming took off 5 bases at V and 6 bases at J, with 10 bases between the two ends. CDR3 nucleotides: TGTGCCAGCAGTCCCCCAGCGGATACGCAGTATTTT. Translating gives CASSPPADTQYF. The full variable domain, in which reference TRBV9 and TRBJ2-3 provide the parts outside the CDR3, is DSGVTQTPKHLITATGQRVTLRCSPRSGDLSVYWYQQSLDQGLQFLIQYYNGEERAKGNILERFSAQQFPDLHSELNLSSLELGDSALYFCASSPPADTQYFGPGTRLTVL.

The J gene is TRBJ1-1, the V gene TRBV2, with unresolved D. The CDR3 extends over 13 amino acids. With 6 bases removed from V and 5 bases from J, the gap between germline ends came to 13 bases. CDR1 and CDR2 from the germline V gene are SNHLY and FYNNEI. Written as DNA, the CDR3 is TGTGCCAGCAGAGAGGGCGGCAAAACTGAAGCTTTCTTT. It is translated as CASREGGKTEAFF.